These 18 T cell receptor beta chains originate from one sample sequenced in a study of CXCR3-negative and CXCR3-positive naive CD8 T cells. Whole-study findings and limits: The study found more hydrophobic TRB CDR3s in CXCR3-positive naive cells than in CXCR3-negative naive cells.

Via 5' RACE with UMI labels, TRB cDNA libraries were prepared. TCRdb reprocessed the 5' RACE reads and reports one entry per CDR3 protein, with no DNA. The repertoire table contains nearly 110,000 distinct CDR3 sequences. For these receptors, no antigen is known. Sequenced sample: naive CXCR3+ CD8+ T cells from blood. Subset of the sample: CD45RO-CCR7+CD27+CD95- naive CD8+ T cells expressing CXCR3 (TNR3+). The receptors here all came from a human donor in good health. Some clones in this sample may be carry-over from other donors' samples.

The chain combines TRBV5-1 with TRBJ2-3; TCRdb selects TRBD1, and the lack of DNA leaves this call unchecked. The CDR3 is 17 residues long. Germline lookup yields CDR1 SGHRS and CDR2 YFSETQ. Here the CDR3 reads CASSLNGDWVSPDTQYF. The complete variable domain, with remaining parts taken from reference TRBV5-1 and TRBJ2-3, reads KAGVTQTPRYLIKTRGQQVTLSCSPISGHRSVSWYQQTPGQGLQFLFEYFSETQRNKGNFPGRFSGRQFSNSRSEMNVSTLELGDSALYLCASSLNGDWVSPDTQYFGPGTRLTVL.

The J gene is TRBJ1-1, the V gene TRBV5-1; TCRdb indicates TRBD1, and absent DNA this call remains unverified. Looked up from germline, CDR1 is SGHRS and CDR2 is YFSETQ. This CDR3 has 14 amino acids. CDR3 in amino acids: CASSLVPDRVEAFF.

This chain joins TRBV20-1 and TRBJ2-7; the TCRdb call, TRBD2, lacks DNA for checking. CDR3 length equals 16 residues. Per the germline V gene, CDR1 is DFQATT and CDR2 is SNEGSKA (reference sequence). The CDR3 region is CSASGRAEERSYEQYF.

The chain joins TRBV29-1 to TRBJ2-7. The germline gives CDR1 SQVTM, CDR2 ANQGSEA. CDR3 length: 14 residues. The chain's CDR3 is CSVEDFENSYEQYF.

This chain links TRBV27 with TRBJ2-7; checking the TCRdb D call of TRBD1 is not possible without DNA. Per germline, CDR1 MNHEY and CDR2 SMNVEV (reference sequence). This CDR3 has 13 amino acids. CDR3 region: CASSLHRNYEQYF.

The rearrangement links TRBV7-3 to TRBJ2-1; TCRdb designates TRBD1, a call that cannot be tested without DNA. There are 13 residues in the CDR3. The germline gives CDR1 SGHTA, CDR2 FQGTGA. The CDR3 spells CASSDGTGSEQFF.

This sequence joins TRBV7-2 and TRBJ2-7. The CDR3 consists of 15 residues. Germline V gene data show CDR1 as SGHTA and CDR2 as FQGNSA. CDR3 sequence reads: CASSLYGGGSYEQYF.

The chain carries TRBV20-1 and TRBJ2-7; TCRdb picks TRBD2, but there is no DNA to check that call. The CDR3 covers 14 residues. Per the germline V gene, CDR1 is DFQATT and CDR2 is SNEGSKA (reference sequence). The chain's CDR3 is CSASSAGGIYEQYF.

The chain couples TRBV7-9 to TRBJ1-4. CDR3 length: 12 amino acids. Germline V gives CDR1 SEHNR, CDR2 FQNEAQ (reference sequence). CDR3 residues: CASSLMTEKLFF.

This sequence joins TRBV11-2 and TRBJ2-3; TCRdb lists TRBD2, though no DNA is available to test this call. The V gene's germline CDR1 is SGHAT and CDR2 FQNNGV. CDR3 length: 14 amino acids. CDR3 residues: CASSLSYWEDTQYF. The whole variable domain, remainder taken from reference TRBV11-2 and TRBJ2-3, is EAGVAQSPRYKIIEKRQSVAFWCNPISGHATLYWYQQILGQGPKLLIQFQNNGVVDDSQLPKDRFSAERLKGVDSTLKIQPAKLEDSAVYLCASSLSYWEDTQYFGPGTRLTVL.

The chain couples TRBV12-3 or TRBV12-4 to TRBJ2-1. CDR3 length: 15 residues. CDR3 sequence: CASSSDGESYNEQFF.

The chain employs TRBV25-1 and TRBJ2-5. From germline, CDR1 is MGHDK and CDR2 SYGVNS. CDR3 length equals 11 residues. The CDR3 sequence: CASEVGETQYF.

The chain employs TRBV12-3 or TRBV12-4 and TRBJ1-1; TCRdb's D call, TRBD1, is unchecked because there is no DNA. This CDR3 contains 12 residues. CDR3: CASSPGETEAFF.

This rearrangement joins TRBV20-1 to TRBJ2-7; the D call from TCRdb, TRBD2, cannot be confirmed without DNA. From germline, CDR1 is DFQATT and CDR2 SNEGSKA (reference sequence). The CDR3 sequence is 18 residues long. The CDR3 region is CSARDLRLAGGSSYEQYF.

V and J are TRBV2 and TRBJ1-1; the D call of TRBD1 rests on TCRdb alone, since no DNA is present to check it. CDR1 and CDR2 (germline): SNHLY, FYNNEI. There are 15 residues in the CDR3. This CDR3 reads CASSLAGGAYTEAFF.

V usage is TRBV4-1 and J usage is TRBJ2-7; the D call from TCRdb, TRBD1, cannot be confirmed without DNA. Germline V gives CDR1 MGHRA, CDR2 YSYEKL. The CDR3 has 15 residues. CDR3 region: CASSQEFRDSYEQYF.

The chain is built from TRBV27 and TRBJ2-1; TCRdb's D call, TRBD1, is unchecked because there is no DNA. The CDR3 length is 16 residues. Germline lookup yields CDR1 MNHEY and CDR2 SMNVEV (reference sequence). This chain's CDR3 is CASSPGQGGSYNEQFF.

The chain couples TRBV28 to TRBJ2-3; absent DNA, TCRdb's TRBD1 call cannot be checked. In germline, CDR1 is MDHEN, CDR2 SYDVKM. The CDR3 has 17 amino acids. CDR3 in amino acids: CASSSRQAQGGTDTQYF. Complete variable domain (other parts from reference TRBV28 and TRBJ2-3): DVKVTQSSRYLVKRTGEKVFLECVQDMDHENMFWYRQDPGLGLRLIYFSYDVKMKEKGDIPEGYSVSREKKERFSLILESASTNQTSMYLCASSSRQAQGGTDTQYFGPGTRLTVL.